The 5 T cell receptor beta chains presented below share a single source sample, sequenced in a study of OX40 agonist ivuxolimab in advanced cancers. The data were produced by immunoSEQ multiplex PCR, yet TCRdb's version contains in-frame clones alone and is incomplete. The repertoire holds under 70,000 clones, with about 85% as singletons. Sequenced material: CD4+ or CD8+ T cells sorted from blood, taken in a trial of the OX40 agonist ivuxolimab. Receptors were obtained from an adult with an advanced solid tumor such as melanoma, head and neck, liver or kidney cancer.

This clone was recorded once. At one boundary the junction diverges from the germline segment, which might be a read error. The rearrangement links TRBV7-3 to TRBJ2-5; TRBD2 might be the D (6 bases). Germline CDR1 reads SGHTA; CDR2 reads FQGTGA. There are 15 residues in the CDR3. This CDR3 is CASSLGAGLKEAQYF. In nucleotides, the CDR3 is TGTGCCAGCAGCTTAGGGGCGGGACTGAAAGAGGCCCAGTACTTC. Full variable domain (remainder filled in from reference TRBV7-3 and TRBJ2-5): GAGVSQTPSNKVTEKGKYVELRCDPISGHTALYWYRQSLGQGPEFLIYFQGTGAADDSGLPNDRFFAVRPEGSVSTLKIQRTERGDSAVYLCASSLGAGLKEAQYFGPGTRLLVL.

The CDR3 DNA sequence: TGTGCCAGCAGTGAAGGGGACTTATATGGCTACACCTTC. It codes for CASSEGDLYGYTF. The V and J genes are TRBV6-1 and TRBJ1-2; D is perhaps TRBD1 (5 bases). With 1 base removed from V and 5 bases from J, the gap between germline ends came to 8 bases. From germline, CDR1 is MNHNS and CDR2 SASEGT. This CDR3 is built from 13 residues.

This chain links TRBV28 with TRBJ2-7; no definite D call. The V end was cut by 8 bases, the J end by 2 bases, with 16 bases between. The CDR3 runs to 14 residues. Looked up from germline, CDR1 is MDHEN and CDR2 is SYDVKM. This chain's CDR3 is CASVGHTVAYEQYF. CDR3 nucleotide sequence: TGTGCCAGCGTAGGGCACACCGTTGCCTACGAGCAGTACTTC.

The chain couples TRBV11-2 to TRBJ1-3, with 7 nucleotides matching TRBD1. CDR3 length equals 15 residues. The trim removed 2 bases at V and 2 bases at J, leaving 3 bases unmatched. From germline, CDR1 is SGHAT and CDR2 FQNNGV. CDR3 coding DNA: TGTGCCAGCAGCTTATCAACAGGGGCTGGAAACACCATATATTTT. This encodes CASSLSTGAGNTIYF.

The genes are TRBV7-2 and TRBJ1-1; D remains ambiguous. The V and J ends lost 1 base and 1 base respectively, with 7 bases between them. The CDR3 contains 14 residues. Germline CDR1 is SGHTA and CDR2 is FQGNSA. CDR3 amino acids: CASSLVGGNTEAFF. In DNA, the CDR3 is TGTGCCAGCAGCTTAGTTGGCGGGAACACTGAAGCTTTCTTT. The full variable domain, completed using reference TRBV7-2 and TRBJ1-1, is GAGVSQSPSNKVTEKGKDVELRCDPISGHTALYWYRQSLGQGLEFLIYFQGNSAPDKSGLPSDRFSAERTGGSVSTLTIQRTQQEDSAVYLCASSLVGGNTEAFFGQGTRLTVV.